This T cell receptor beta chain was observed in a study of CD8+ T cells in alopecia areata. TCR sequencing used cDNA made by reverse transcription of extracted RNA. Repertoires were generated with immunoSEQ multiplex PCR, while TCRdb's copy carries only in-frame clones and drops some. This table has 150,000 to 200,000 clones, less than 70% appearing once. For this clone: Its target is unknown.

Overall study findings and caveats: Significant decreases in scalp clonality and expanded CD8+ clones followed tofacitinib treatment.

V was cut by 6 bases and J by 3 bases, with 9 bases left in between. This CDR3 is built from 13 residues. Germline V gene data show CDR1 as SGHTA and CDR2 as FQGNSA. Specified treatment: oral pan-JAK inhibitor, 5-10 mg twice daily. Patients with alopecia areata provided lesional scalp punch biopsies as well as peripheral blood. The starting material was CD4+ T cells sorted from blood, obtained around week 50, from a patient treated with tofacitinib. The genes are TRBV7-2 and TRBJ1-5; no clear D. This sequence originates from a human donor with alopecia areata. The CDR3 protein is CASSLRDNQPQHF. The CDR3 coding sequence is TGTGCCAGCAGTCTGAGGGACAATCAGCCCCAGCATTTT.